The 30 T cell receptor beta chains reported below all come from one sample, sequenced in a study of T cell changes during pregnancy in multiple sclerosis. The data were produced by immunoSEQ multiplex PCR, yet TCRdb's version contains in-frame clones alone and is incomplete. The table shows tens of thousands of clones, with approximately 93% occurring only once. The sequenced sample was peripheral blood, obtained in the second trimester of pregnancy. These receptors were obtained from a female donor in good health, enrolled as a control in a pregnancy study.

This clone was recorded a few times. The chain employs TRBV15 and TRBJ2-6; 7 nucleotides line up with TRBD1. The CDR3 has 16 residues. Trimming cost V 1 base and J 3 bases; bases outside gene matches: 3. Germline assignment: CDR1 LNHNV and CDR2 YYDKDF (reference sequence). The CDR3 DNA sequence: TGTGCCACCAGCAGAGGACAGGGTAGTGGGGCCAACGTCCTGACTTTC. Translation: CATSRGQGSGANVLTF.

The chain uses TRBV27 and TRBJ2-1; maybe TRBD1 (6 bases). V was pared by 2 bases and J by 6 bases, with 14 bases between. The CDR3 is made up of 15 amino acids. Germline V gene sequence: CDR1 MNHEY, CDR2 SMNVEV (reference sequence). The CDR3 bases are TGTGCCAGCAGTTTACCAGGGCGAGGGGGCAATGAGCAGTTCTTC. Its translation: CASSLPGRGGNEQFF.

The chain uses TRBV4-1 and TRBJ2-7, with D possibly TRBD1 on 5 matching bases. CDR3 length: 16 amino acids. The germline V gene encodes CDR1 MGHRA and CDR2 YSYEKL. V was trimmed by 2 bases and J by 4 bases, leaving 18 bases between them. CDR3 DNA sequence: TGCGCCAGCAGCCAAACCCCGGGTAGGGGCGGTTACGAGCAGTACTTC. It translates to CASSQTPGRGGYEQYF.

This sequence joins TRBV19 and TRBJ2-1; D not resolved. V gave up 3 bases and J gave up 7 bases, with 4 bases separating them. Germline V lookup: CDR1 LNHDA, CDR2 SQIVND (reference sequence). CDR3 size: 11 residues. The CDR3 here is CASSMRNEQFF. In nucleotides, the CDR3 is TGTGCCAGTAGTATGAGGAATGAGCAGTTCTTC.

This clone appeared a few times. This chain connects TRBV30 to TRBJ2-7; 10 bases align to TRBD2. CDR1 and CDR2 from the germline V gene are GTSNPN and SVGIG (reference sequence). V shed 2 bases and J 0 bases; nucleotides not matched to a gene: 4. This CDR3 has 15 amino acids. CDR3 region: CAWSPQRGGSYEQYF. CDR3 coding DNA: TGTGCCTGGAGTCCCCAGCGGGGGGGCTCCTACGAGCAGTACTTC.

The chain uses TRBV4-1 and TRBJ2-7, with 9 bases matching TRBD1. This CDR3 spans 16 amino acids. Germline V CDR1 and CDR2: MGHRA, YSYEKL. The trim removed 2 bases at V and 4 bases at J, leaving 9 bases unmatched. The chain's CDR3 is CASSQFSGQGVYEQYF. In DNA, the CDR3 is TGCGCCAGCAGCCAATTTTCGGGACAGGGAGTTTACGAGCAGTACTTC.

This clone was observed a few times. The V and J genes are TRBV11-2 and TRBJ2-2; 13 bases align to TRBD2. The trim removed 3 bases at V and 1 base at J, leaving 8 bases unmatched. CDR3 length equals 19 residues. Germline-derived CDR1 and CDR2 are SGHAT and FQNNGV. The CDR3 spells CASSFYRGTSGKNTGELFF. The CDR3 DNA sequence: TGTGCCAGCAGCTTCTACCGAGGGACTAGCGGGAAGAACACCGGGGAGCTGTTTTTT.

The chain recombines TRBV5-6 with TRBJ2-2; 7 nucleotides agree with TRBD1. Trimming cost V 5 bases and J 6 bases; bases outside gene matches: 19. This CDR3 has 18 residues. The V gene's germline CDR1 is SGHDT and CDR2 YYEEEE. CDR3 in DNA: TGTGCCAGCAGAAAAACTGCCCTACAGGGGATCCGGGCCGGGGAGCTGTTTTTT. Translation: CASRKTALQGIRAGELFF.

V is TRBV7-8 and J is TRBJ1-1; D possibly corresponds to TRBD1 (6 bases). This CDR3 region has 12 residues. The ends were cut back, 5 bases at V and 8 bases at J, with 12 bases in the middle. Germline V gene lookup returns CDR1 SGHVS and CDR2 FQNEAQ. For the CDR3, the DNA is TGTGCCAGCAGCGCCGGGACACCGGAAGCTTTCTTT. Translating gives CASSAGTPEAFF.

The chain employs TRBV7-2 and TRBJ2-1; a possible D gene is TRBD2 (5 bases). V was trimmed by 5 bases and J by 6 bases, leaving 17 bases between them. This CDR3 contains 15 residues. Germline V gene sequence: CDR1 SGHTA, CDR2 FQGNSA. The CDR3 nucleotides read TGTGCCAGCAGCCCCTGGCCTAGAGGGCCCAATGAGCAGTTCTTC. Translated: CASSPWPRGPNEQFF.

The gene calls are TRBV4-1 and TRBJ2-3; maybe TRBD1 (5 bases). The CDR3 length is 15 residues. Germline V gives CDR1 MGHRA, CDR2 YSYEKL. V was shortened by 1 base and J by 4 bases, with 12 bases between the two germline ends. CDR3 nucleotides: TGCGCCAGCAGCCAAGTAGAAGGGGCCGCAGATACGCAGTATTTT. It codes for CASSQVEGAADTQYF.

The chain has TRBV6-5 and TRBJ1-2; the match to TRBD1 covers 7 bases. J lost 2 bases, V lost 6 bases, and 6 bases had no gene match. There are 14 residues in the CDR3. Per germline, CDR1 MNHEY and CDR2 SVGAGI. Written as DNA, the CDR3 is TGTGCCAGCAGCGATGACAGGGCCAACTATGGCTACACCTTC. Encoded protein: CASSDDRANYGYTF.

V is TRBV2 and J is TRBJ1-1; D possibly corresponds to TRBD1 (5 bases). The CDR3 is made up of 15 amino acids. V was cut by 5 bases and J by 2 bases, with 15 bases left in between. Germline V gene sequence: CDR1 SNHLY, CDR2 FYNNEI. The CDR3 sequence: CASSPDRMLNTEAFF. CDR3 DNA: TGTGCCAGCAGTCCAGACAGAATGTTAAACACTGAAGCTTTCTTT.

The rearrangement joins TRBV11-2 to TRBJ2-2, with 10 bases identical to TRBD2. The V gene end was trimmed by 5 bases and the J gene end by 8 bases; junction bases not matched to a gene: 14. CDR3 length: 17 amino acids. Germline V CDR1 and CDR2: SGHAT, FQNNGV. CDR3 region: CASSPTSLAGVSGELFF. The CDR3 DNA reads as TGTGCCAGCAGCCCGACCTCGCTAGCGGGAGTTTCAGGGGAGCTGTTTTTT.

This sequence joins TRBV18 and TRBJ2-7, with 10 bases lining up with TRBD1. The CDR3 runs to 13 residues. J was trimmed by 5 bases and V by 9 bases; bases with no gene match: 7. In germline, CDR1 is KGHSH, CDR2 LQKENI. The CDR3 reads CASFGQGDHEQYF. The CDR3 DNA is TGTGCCAGTTTCGGACAGGGGGACCACGAGCAGTACTTC.

The chain joins TRBV2 to TRBJ1-2; TRBD1 matches 10 bases. The CDR3 totals 18 residues. The V and J ends lost 10 bases and 4 bases, in that order; junction bases with no gene match: 21. The germline V gene has CDR1 SNHLY and CDR2 FYNNEI. The CDR3 region is CAILRGGDRGLLSYGYTF. The DNA for the CDR3 is TGTGCCATCCTAAGGGGTGGGGACAGGGGCCTCCTGAGCTATGGCTACACCTTC.

The chain joins TRBV4-2 to TRBJ1-5; D is possibly TRBD1 (6 bases). Germline CDR1 is LGHNA and CDR2 is YNFKEQ. This CDR3 comprises 15 residues. The germline V and J ends were trimmed by 0 bases and 9 bases, with 15 bases remaining between them. In nucleotides, the CDR3 is TGTGCCAGCAGCCAAGATCGGGGGGCTGGTCGGCCCCAGCATTTT. Translation: CASSQDRGAGRPQHF.

CDR3 in amino acids: CAISEGGLAGELFF. DNA of the CDR3: TGTGCCATCAGTGAAGGAGGTTTGGCCGGGGAGCTGTTTTTT. This chain connects TRBV10-3 to TRBJ2-2, with a weak D call TRBD2 (5 bases). The CDR3 contains 14 residues. Germline loops: CDR1 ENHRY, CDR2 SYGVKD. V lost 3 bases and J 6 bases, leaving 11 bases between the germline ends.

This clone was detected once. V gene TRBV28 combines with J gene TRBJ2-1; 7 bases align to TRBD1. The V and J ends lost 3 bases and 2 bases, in that order; junction bases with no gene match: 10. CDR1 and CDR2 from the germline V gene are MDHEN and SYDVKM. This CDR3 has 17 amino acids. CDR3 amino acids: CASSFPRPGQPYNEQFF. CDR3 DNA: TGTGCCAGCAGTTTCCCCCGTCCGGGACAGCCCTACAATGAGCAGTTCTTC.

The chain uses TRBV27 and TRBJ2-3; 11 nucleotides match TRBD2. Trimming removed 5 bases from V and 1 base from J; junction bases left unmatched: 14. The CDR3 runs to 19 residues. Germline V lookup: CDR1 MNHEY, CDR2 SMNVEV (reference sequence). CDR3 DNA: TGTGCCAGCAGTACATATCGCCTAGCGGGAGGCCCTCGCACAGATACGCAGTATTTT. It is translated as CASSTYRLAGGPRTDTQYF.

The chain couples TRBV19 to TRBJ1-5; TRBD1 might be the D (5 bases). CDR3 length: 15 amino acids. The ends were cut back, 5 bases at V and 5 bases at J, with 16 bases in the middle. The germline CDR1 and CDR2 sequences are LNHDA and SQIVND (reference sequence). This chain's CDR3 is CASSANQGLDQPQHF. CDR3 bases: TGTGCCAGTAGTGCAAACCAGGGATTAGATCAGCCCCAGCATTTT.

The chain links TRBV5-1 to TRBJ2-7; TRBD1 aligns across 9 bases. Germline CDR1 is SGHRS and CDR2 is YFSETQ. This CDR3 is built from 18 residues. J was trimmed by 1 base and V by 3 bases; bases with no gene match: 14. Here the CDR3 reads CASSSRDRVAGLSYEQYF. The CDR3 DNA follows: TGCGCCAGCAGCTCGCGGGACAGGGTAGCGGGCCTGTCCTACGAGCAGTACTTC.

CDR3 region: CASSWSRYAFF. The CDR3 nucleotides read TGTGCCAGCAGTTGGTCGCGGTATGCTTTCTTT. V gene TRBV28 combines with J gene TRBJ1-1, with D unclear. V was shortened by 4 bases and J by 11 bases, with 11 bases between the two germline ends. The CDR3 spans 11 residues. Germline V gene sequence: CDR1 MDHEN, CDR2 SYDVKM.

The gene calls are TRBV6-5 and TRBJ2-7; the match to TRBD2 covers 11 bases. Losses at the gene ends were 2 bases for V and 6 bases for J; bases not matched to a gene: 3. CDR1 is MNHEY and CDR2 is SVGAGI in the germline V gene. The CDR3 is 14 residues long. CDR3 sequence: CASSYGLAGGEQYF. In DNA, the CDR3 is TGTGCCAGCAGTTACGGCCTAGCGGGAGGCGAGCAGTACTTC.

CDR3 coding DNA: TGTGCCAGCAGCGAGTCGACAGGGGGGCCCTATGGCTACACCTTC. It codes for CASSESTGGPYGYTF. The chain uses TRBV13 and TRBJ1-2; 9 bases agree with TRBD1. CDR1 is PRHDT, CDR2 FYEKMQ, per germline (reference sequence). The CDR3 spans 15 residues. Trimming cost V 5 bases and J 4 bases; bases outside gene matches: 8.

The CDR3 loop reads CASSGGTSGDQYF. CDR3 sequence (DNA): TGCGCCAGCAGCGGGGGGACTAGTGGAGACCAGTACTTC. The rearrangement joins TRBV5-1 to TRBJ2-5; TRBD2 matches 8 bases. Trimming removed 4 bases from V and 10 bases from J; junction bases left unmatched: 9. The CDR3 contains 13 residues. CDR1 is SGHRS and CDR2 is YFSETQ in the germline V gene.

CDR3 amino acids: CASNRALNEQFF. CDR3 coding DNA: TGTGCCAGCAATCGCGCGCTCAATGAGCAGTTCTTC. The chain joins TRBV2 to TRBJ2-1; D is ambiguous. The ends were cut back, 7 bases at V and 6 bases at J, with 10 bases in the middle. The germline gives CDR1 SNHLY, CDR2 FYNNEI. There are 12 residues in the CDR3. The full variable domain, with the rest looked up from reference TRBV2 and TRBJ2-1, is EPEVTQTPSHQVTQMGQEVILRCVPISNHLYFYWYRQILGQKVEFLVSFYNNEISEKSEIFDDQFSVERPDGSNFTLKIRSTKLEDSAMYFCASNRALNEQFFGPGTRLTVL.

As to this clone: Other DNA sequences from this sample encode an identical CDR3 as well. The J gene is TRBJ1-1, the V gene TRBV2, with unresolved D. Per germline, CDR1 SNHLY and CDR2 FYNNEI. The CDR3 is 11 residues long. Trimming pared 5 bases from V and 3 bases from J, leaving 4 bases between. In DNA, the CDR3 is TGTGCCAGCAGTCGTTACACTGAAGCTTTCTTT. Translation gives CASSRYTEAFF.

The rearrangement links TRBV6-4 to TRBJ1-2, with D possibly being TRBD1 (6 bases). Trimming took 0 bases from V and 8 from J, leaving 13 bases between them. Germline V gives CDR1 MRHNA, CDR2 SNTAGT. The CDR3 is 14 residues long. This CDR3 is CASSDSGTNRGYTF. The CDR3 DNA reads as TGTGCCAGCAGTGACTCCGGGACAAATCGAGGCTACACCTTC.

This chain connects TRBV6-1 to TRBJ2-1; 11 bases align to TRBD2. There are 15 residues in the CDR3. Unmatched junction bases numbered 12, after V lost 10 bases and J lost 7 bases. Per germline, CDR1 MNHNS and CDR2 SASEGT. The CDR3 DNA sequence: TGTGCCACCGACCTTAGCGGGAGGGCAGGGAATGAGCAGTTCTTC. This encodes CATDLSGRAGNEQFF.